The 32 T cell receptor beta chains presented below share a single source sample, sequenced in a study of blood T cells in healthy people across ages. PCR was performed a second time for about 7 to 12 cycles using a sample-barcoded 5' primer and a J-beta primer mix. Using its own MiXCR run on the 5' RACE reads, TCRdb lists one record per CDR3 protein. The sample consists of over 450,000 distinct CDR3 sequences, less than 25% of them appearing once. The same data also went into a second study, on T cells of mothers and their children.

The sample consisted of blood. These receptors were collected from a boy younger than 18 in good health.

This clonotype occurred a few times. Lacking the conserved final phenylalanine or tryptophan, this CDR3 likely reflects a read error. The rearrangement uses TRBV25-1 and TRBJ1-2; 7 bases line up with TRBD1. This CDR3 has 14 amino acids. The V gene's germline CDR1 is MGHDK and CDR2 SYGVNS. Trimming took 6 bases from V and 4 from J; bases not matched to a gene: 8. In DNA, the CDR3 is TGTGCCAGCAGCCTGACAGGGTCGGGCTATGGCTACACCCTC. It yields the protein CASSLTGSGYGYTL.

The chain has TRBV7-2 and TRBJ2-5, with D hard to call. The better agreement between TRBJ2-1 and the DNA end casts doubt on the J call. The length of the CDR3 is 11 residues. Per germline, CDR1 SGHTA and CDR2 FQGNSA. Here the CDR3 reads CASSSPPEQFF. The CDR3 DNA reads TGTGCCAGCAGCTCCCCACCTGAGCAGTTCTTC.

Note on this clonotype: A read error is possible here, since a much larger clone lies one base away. This chain uses TRBV3-1 with TRBJ1-5; tentatively, D is TRBD1 (5 bases). The V gene's germline CDR1 is LGHDT and CDR2 YNNKEL (reference sequence). The CDR3 length is 16 residues. As DNA, the CDR3 is TGTGCCGGCAGCCATTCCACAGGTGGTAGCAATCAGCCCCAGCATTTT. Its protein product is CAGSHSTGGSNQPQHF.

This clonotype was observed a handful of times. The V and J genes are TRBV20-1 and TRBJ2-7; 12 nucleotides agree with TRBD2. Germline assignment: CDR1 DFQATT and CDR2 SNEGSKA (reference sequence). Trimming cost V 0 bases and J 3 bases; bases outside gene matches: 6. This CDR3 region has 16 residues. The CDR3 region is CSARELAGGARYEQYF. The CDR3 DNA sequence: TGCAGTGCTAGAGAACTAGCGGGGGGTGCCCGCTACGAGCAGTACTTC.

This chain uses TRBV20-1 with TRBJ2-5, with 10 positions matching TRBD2. Germline CDR1 reads DFQATT; CDR2 reads SNEGSKA (reference sequence). This CDR3 is 18 amino acids long. The CDR3 spells CSVPDSGGAIPPVETQYF. CDR3 coding DNA: TGCAGCGTCCCTGACAGCGGGGGGGCTATACCTCCTGTAGAGACCCAGTACTTC.

This clonotype has just a few counts. V is TRBV20-1 and J is TRBJ2-1; 7 positions agree with TRBD2. V was pared by 3 bases and J by 4 bases, with 9 bases of the junction left unmatched. From germline, CDR1 is DFQATT and CDR2 SNEGSKA (reference sequence). This CDR3 has 15 amino acids. This CDR3 is CSASRREIPYNEQFF. The CDR3 DNA reads as TGCAGTGCTAGTAGGCGGGAGATCCCGTACAATGAGCAGTTCTTC.

The chain is built from TRBV15 and TRBJ2-3; the D gene is possibly TRBD1 (6 bases). The end of the DNA aligns better with TRBJ1-5, so the J call may be wrong. The CDR3 totals 15 residues. CDR1 and CDR2 from the germline V gene are LNHNV and YYDKDF (reference sequence). The CDR3 sequence: CATSRNLGTTDTQHF. The CDR3 region has the DNA TGTGCCACCAGCAGAAACCTCGGGACAACGGATACGCAGCATTTT.

This chain uses TRBV7-3 with TRBJ2-5; 8 nucleotides agree with TRBD1. Losses at the gene ends were 5 bases for V and 9 bases for J; bases not matched to a gene: 8. The germline gives CDR1 SGHTA, CDR2 FQGTGA. The CDR3 is 13 amino acids. The DNA for the CDR3 is TGTGCCAGCAGCCCGGACAGGGTTGAGGCCCAGTACTTC. It codes for CASSPDRVEAQYF.

This clonotype was detected a few times. The chain has TRBV29-1 and TRBJ2-1; D unresolved. The last part of the DNA fits TRBJ2-7 better; the J call may be wrong. The CDR3 contains 11 residues. In germline, CDR1 is SQVTM, CDR2 ANQGSEA. CDR3 nucleotides: TGCAGCGTAAACTGGTCCTACGAGCAGTACTTC. Protein: CSVNWSYEQYF.

Written as DNA, the CDR3 is TGTGCCAGCAGCTTAGACTTAGCAGGGGAGCAGTTCTTC. It translates to CASSLDLAGEQFF. This rearrangement joins TRBV7-6 to TRBJ2-1, with D possibly TRBD1 on 5 matching bases. The CDR3 is made up of 13 amino acids. The germline V gene has CDR1 SGHVS and CDR2 FNYEAQ. V was shortened by 1 base and J by 10 bases, with 11 bases between the two germline ends.

This clonotype was seen only once. The rearrangement links TRBV7-2 to TRBJ1-5; 9 nucleotides agree with TRBD1. Germline V lookup: CDR1 SGHTA, CDR2 FQGNSA. This CDR3 has 14 amino acids. V shed 4 bases and J 7 bases; nucleotides not matched to a gene: 5. CDR3 DNA sequence: TGTGCCAGCAGCTCGACAGGGGGAGGGCAGCCCCAGCATTTT. This codes for CASSSTGGGQPQHF.

V is TRBV7-3 and J is TRBJ1-1; D remains unclear. The CDR3 covers 13 residues. V dropped 5 bases and J dropped 3 bases, with 10 bases sitting between them. The V gene's germline CDR1 is SGHTA and CDR2 FQGTGA. The DNA for the CDR3 is TGTGCCAGCAGCCCCGGCGCGGACACTGAAGCTTTCTTT. It yields the protein CASSPGADTEAFF.

The chain recombines TRBV20-1 with TRBJ1-5, with D tentatively TRBD1 (6 bases). V was clipped by 6 bases and J by 7 bases, with 25 bases between them. The length of the CDR3 is 16 residues. The germline V gene has CDR1 DFQATT and CDR2 SNEGSKA (reference sequence). CDR3 nucleotides: TGCAGTGCCCTGGCCCGGGACATCCCCACTGGGCAGCCCCAGCATTTT. Its translation: CSALARDIPTGQPQHF.

This clonotype was found many times. The V gene is TRBV20-1, the J gene TRBJ2-4; 11 bases line up with TRBD2. The J segment lost 8 bases and the V segment lost 6 bases, leaving 9 bases of the junction unmatched. CDR3 length: 14 residues. Germline V gene lookup returns CDR1 DFQATT and CDR2 SNEGSKA (reference sequence). The CDR3 DNA is TGCAGTGCCAAGACTAGCGGGGAGGTAGACATTCAGTACTTC. This gives the protein CSAKTSGEVDIQYF.

A few counts support this clonotype. One junction end does not reproduce the germline sequence, and a read error may be involved. The V call is TRBV27, the J call TRBJ2-6; D may be TRBD1 (5 bases). Germline-derived CDR1 and CDR2 are MNHEY and SMNVEV (reference sequence). The CDR3 covers 16 residues. The CDR3 sequence is CASSLSSSSGADVLTF. In nucleotides, the CDR3 is TGTGCCAGCAGTCTAAGCTCCAGCTCTGGGGCCGACGTCCTGACTTTC.

In DNA form, the CDR3 reads TGTGCCAGTAGTACGGGGTCCACGGAGGACACTGAAGCTTTCTTT. It codes for CASSTGSTEDTEAFF. The chain has TRBV19 and TRBJ1-1; D not certain. Germline V CDR1 and CDR2: LNHDA, SQIVND (reference sequence). This CDR3 has 15 amino acids. V lost 4 bases and J 3 bases, leaving 15 bases between the germline ends.

This clonotype was counted between two and nine times. This chain connects TRBV7-2 to TRBJ1-5; tentative D call: TRBD1 (5 bases). V gave up 1 base and J gave up 6 bases, with 13 bases separating them. Germline CDR1 SGHTA, CDR2 FQGNSA. The CDR3 runs 15 residues. CDR3 coding DNA: TGTGCCAGCAGCTTAGTTGATGGGGCAGGTCAGCCCCAGCATTTT. Residues: CASSLVDGAGQPQHF.

This clonotype was picked up a small number of times. The chain has TRBV20-1 and TRBJ1-5; possible D gene TRBD1, 5 bases. Deletions cut 1 base from V and 2 bases from J, with 15 bases between. Germline V gene sequence: CDR1 DFQATT, CDR2 SNEGSKA (reference sequence). This CDR3 comprises 16 residues. Written as DNA, the CDR3 is TGCAGTGCTAGAGGGGTAGGGCAGGGCCGCAATCAGCCCCAGCATTTT. Translation: CSARGVGQGRNQPQHF.

This clonotype has a handful of counts. The chain recombines TRBV7-9 with TRBJ2-5, with a weak D call TRBD1 (6 bases). The germline gives CDR1 SEHNR, CDR2 FQNEAQ (reference sequence). The CDR3 runs 15 residues. Trimming took 6 bases from V and 1 from J, leaving 15 bases between them. CDR3 bases: TGTGCCAGCAGGGCGGGCAGGGGCTTCCAAGAGACCCAGTACTTC. Its protein is CASRAGRGFQETQYF.

The chain joins TRBV4-1 to TRBJ2-5; D remains unclear. The J call is in doubt because the DNA end fits TRBJ2-1 better. This CDR3 is 11 amino acids long. The germline V gene encodes CDR1 MGHRA and CDR2 YSYEKL. The chain's CDR3 is CASSQDIGQFF. The DNA of the CDR3 is TGCGCCAGCAGCCAAGATATCGGGCAGTTCTTC.

The chain carries TRBV6-5 and TRBJ2-2, with D possibly being TRBD1 or TRBD2 (5 bases each). Per the germline V gene, CDR1 is MNHEY and CDR2 is SVGAGI. The germline V and J ends were trimmed by 10 bases and 5 bases, with 20 bases remaining between them. CDR3 length: 15 amino acids. The CDR3 region has the DNA TGTGCCATAAGATCCGGGGCAGAAGGGACCGGGGAGCTGTTTTTT. Its protein product is CAIRSGAEGTGELFF.

V gene TRBV20-1 combines with J gene TRBJ2-1; TRBD1 or TRBD2 may be the D gene (5 bases each). Germline assignment: CDR1 DFQATT and CDR2 SNEGSKA (reference sequence). V was shortened by 0 bases and J by 6 bases, with 15 bases between the two germline ends. This CDR3 has 15 residues. Written as DNA, the CDR3 is TGCAGTGCTAGAGATCGCCCCTTCGGGGCCAATGAGCAGTTCTTC. Its translation: CSARDRPFGANEQFF.

This chain joins TRBV4-1 and TRBJ2-2; D is ambiguous. Trimming took 0 bases from V and 6 from J, leaving 14 bases between them. There are 16 residues in the CDR3. CDR1 and CDR2 from the germline V gene are MGHRA and YSYEKL. The CDR3 region is CASSQEGFVGPGELFF. For the CDR3, the DNA is TGCGCCAGCAGCCAAGAAGGGTTTGTAGGACCCGGGGAGCTGTTTTTT.

The V call is TRBV10-3, the J call TRBJ2-7; the D is unclear. Trimming took off 3 bases at V and 3 bases at J, with 9 bases between the two ends. Germline CDR1 reads ENHRY; CDR2 reads SYGVKD. This CDR3 spans 13 amino acids. In DNA form, the CDR3 reads TGTGCCATCAGTGATTGGAGAGGCTACGAGCAGTACTTC. It encodes CAISDWRGYEQYF.

The rearrangement uses TRBV7-9 and TRBJ2-1; D is uncertain. The J call is in doubt because the DNA end fits TRBJ2-5 better. The germline V gene has CDR1 SEHNR and CDR2 FQNEAQ (reference sequence). This CDR3 has 17 amino acids. In DNA form, the CDR3 reads TGTGCCAGCAGCTTAGTGAGGTGGCAGGTCCGACAAGAGACCCAGTACTTC. This translates into CASSLVRWQVRQETQYF.

This clonotype was detected only a few times. The V and J genes are TRBV14 and TRBJ1-6, with TRBD1 as a possible D gene (5 bases). The CDR3 spans 15 residues. Germline-derived CDR1 and CDR2 are SGHDN and FVKESK. The ends were cut back, 4 bases at V and 6 bases at J, with 13 bases in the middle. This CDR3 is CASSRLGTANSPLHF. The DNA for the CDR3 is TGTGCCAGCAGCCGACTCGGGACGGCTAATTCACCCCTCCACTTT.

The CDR3 protein is CASSQVHRDLNTGELFF. The DNA for the CDR3 is TGCGCCAGCAGCCAAGTCCACCGGGACTTGAACACCGGGGAGCTGTTTTTT. V and J are TRBV4-3 and TRBJ2-2; D possibly corresponds to TRBD2 (6 bases). The CDR3 totals 17 residues. Germline V lookup: CDR1 LGHNA, CDR2 YSLEER. V lost 1 base and J 1 base, leaving 13 bases between the germline ends.

About this clonotype itself: The conserved closing phenylalanine or tryptophan is absent in this CDR3, likely reflecting a read error. No DNA is shown, since the ends of the CDR3 on it are uncertain; the CDR3 is the one TCRdb lists. The chain carries TRBV28 and TRBJ2-5; the D call in the table, TRBD2, was not verified against the DNA. Germline CDR1 MDHEN, CDR2 SYDVKM. Inclusive of both ends, the CDR3 amounts to 16 amino acids. The CDR3 is CASSLWAGGPPSVVFL.

The table lists this clonotype with a few counts. The rearrangement links TRBV5-4 to TRBJ2-1; the D is unclear. Matching the DNA end better, TRBJ2-5 makes the J call doubtful. The CDR3 has 14 residues. CDR1 is SGHNT, CDR2 YYREEE, per germline (reference sequence). CDR3 nucleotide sequence: TGTGCCAGCAGCCCTCAGCGAGCCGCGGAGACCCAGTACTTC. It is translated as CASSPQRAAETQYF.

This clonotype was observed a few times. Relative to the germline gene, one junction end is altered; a read error may explain this. The gene calls are TRBV7-9 and TRBJ2-6; the D gene is possibly TRBD1 (6 bases). CDR1 is SEHNR and CDR2 is FQNEAQ in the germline V gene (reference sequence). The CDR3 contains 16 residues. CDR3 region: CASSLAGEAGANVLTF. The CDR3 DNA reads TGTGCCAGCAGCCTAGCAGGGGAAGCTGGGGCCAACGTCCTGACTTTC. The variable domain in full, completed from reference TRBV7-9 and TRBJ2-6, reads DTGVSQNPRHKITKRGQNVTFRCDPISEHNRLYWYRQTLGQGPEFLTYFQNEAQLEKSRLLSDRFSAERPKGSFSTLEIQRTEQGDSAMYLCASSLAGEAGANVLTFGAGSRLTVL.

The table lists this clonotype with a few counts. The chain carries TRBV6-1 and TRBJ1-6; 7 bases line up with TRBD1. Trimming cost V 6 bases and J 9 bases; bases outside gene matches: 14. The V gene's germline CDR1 is MNHNS and CDR2 SASEGT. CDR3 length: 16 amino acids. The chain's CDR3 is CASRPWTERGRSPLHF. Written as DNA, the CDR3 is TGTGCCAGCAGGCCCTGGACAGAGAGGGGGCGTTCACCCCTCCACTTT.

For the CDR3, the DNA is TGTGCCAGCAGCACTGGGACAGGGCACAATGAGCAGTTCTTC. It codes for CASSTGTGHNEQFF. The chain employs TRBV6-2 or TRBV6-3 and TRBJ2-1, with 9 positions matching TRBD1. V gave up 6 bases and J gave up 5 bases; unmatched junction bases: 5. Germline V gene sequence: CDR1 MNHEY, CDR2 SVGEGT. The CDR3 totals 14 residues.